These 23 T cell receptor beta chains share one sample of origin, sequenced in a study of blood T cell repertoires in COVID-19 (dated by TCRdb to 2018 to 2021). Receptor libraries were prepared by the immunoSEQ multiplex PCR assay. Here the immuneACCESS table is served through TCRdb, limited to in-frame sequences with V and J called. Missing clones are a known gap in these copies; in checked studies unresolved V genes cover under half, and the rest lacks a known reason. This sample comprises about 160,000 clones, roughly four fifths of them detected only once. 13% to 15% of the sample is taken by the ten largest. Sequencing input: peripheral blood. All receptors come from a human donor with acute or convalescent COVID-19. The donor label of this sample is uncertain.

The V and J genes are TRBV29-1 and TRBJ2-7, with 12 bases identical to TRBD2. V lost 7 bases and J lost 5; bases outside the gene matches: 18. The germline gives CDR1 SQVTM, CDR2 ANQGSEA. This CDR3 comprises 17 residues. DNA of the CDR3: TGCAGCGAGGCTAGCGGGGGGGCCAGTATTTGTGGAAACGAGCAGTACTTC. This sequence encodes CSEASGGASICGNEQYF.

This clone was seen a few times. The chain combines TRBV4-1 with TRBJ2-1, with D hard to call. This CDR3 has 13 residues. Trimming stripped 0 bases from V and 8 bases from J, with 8 bases between. Germline-derived CDR1 and CDR2 are MGHRA and YSYEKL. The CDR3 here is CASSQDREYEQFF. The DNA for the CDR3 is TGCGCCAGCAGCCAAGATCGAGAATATGAGCAGTTCTTC.

The J gene is TRBJ1-6, the V gene TRBV30, with 7 bases fitting TRBD1. CDR1 GTSNPN and CDR2 SVGIG come from the germline V gene (reference sequence). The CDR3 runs to 15 residues. The V gene end was trimmed by 4 bases and the J gene end by 7 bases; junction bases not matched to a gene: 10. The CDR3 is CAWNHRGGGNSPLHF. The CDR3 DNA reads as TGTGCCTGGAACCACAGGGGAGGAGGAAATTCACCCCTCCACTTT. The full variable domain, with the rest looked up from reference TRBV30 and TRBJ1-6, is SQTIHQWPATLVQPVGSPLSLECTVEGTSNPNLYWYRQAAGRGLQLLFYSVGIGQISSEVPQNLSASRPQDRQFILSSKKLLLSDSGFYLCAWNHRGGGNSPLHFGNGTRLTVT.

The chain combines TRBV11-2 with TRBJ1-2, with D perhaps matching TRBD1 (5 bases). V was trimmed by 5 bases and J by 4 bases, leaving 11 bases between them. The germline gives CDR1 SGHAT, CDR2 FQNNGV. The length of the CDR3 is 13 residues. The CDR3 region has the DNA TGTGCCAGCAGCCATGACAGTGCCTATGGCTACACCTTC. It codes for CASSHDSAYGYTF.

The rearrangement joins TRBV20-1 to TRBJ1-1; 8 bases align to TRBD1. Germline CDR1 and CDR2: DFQATT and SNEGSKA (reference sequence). Trimming removed 3 bases from V and 1 base from J; junction bases left unmatched: 4. The CDR3 has 14 residues. The chain's CDR3 is CSASYGTGNTEAFF. The CDR3 DNA sequence: TGCAGTGCTAGTTACGGGACAGGGAACACTGAAGCTTTCTTT.

This clone was found once. The gene calls are TRBV4-1 and TRBJ1-1; D remains unclear. V was cut by 4 bases and J by 0 bases, with 12 bases left in between. The germline gives CDR1 MGHRA, CDR2 YSYEKL. This CDR3 has 15 residues. As DNA, the CDR3 is TGCGCCAGCAGCCTTACAAGTCTTTTGAACACTGAAGCTTTCTTT. Amino acids: CASSLTSLLNTEAFF.

This sequence joins TRBV7-9 and TRBJ2-2, with D unresolved. Trimming left V 5 bases short and J 1 base short, with 8 bases between. The CDR3 is 14 amino acids. Germline-derived CDR1 and CDR2 are SEHNR and FQNEAQ (reference sequence). The CDR3 sequence: CASSLARNTGELFF. CDR3 DNA: TGTGCCAGCAGCCTGGCACGGAACACCGGGGAGCTGTTTTTT.

This clone has more than one count but fewer than ten. The chain joins TRBV19 to TRBJ2-1, with TRBD2 matching 12 bases. The CDR3 contains 15 residues. Per the germline V gene, CDR1 is LNHDA and CDR2 is SQIVND (reference sequence). Trimming took 5 bases from V and 8 from J; bases not matched to a gene: 7. The CDR3 DNA reads TGTGCCAGTAGTGAGTCTAGCGGGGGGGATTATGAGCAGTTCTTC. Protein sequence: CASSESSGGDYEQFF.

The J gene is TRBJ2-3, the V gene TRBV9; no clear D gene. Germline V gene data show CDR1 as SGDLS and CDR2 as YYNGEE. The CDR3 contains 15 residues. With 0 bases removed from V and 2 bases from J, the gap between germline ends came to 10 bases. CDR3 loop: CASSVGVGATDTQYF. CDR3 in DNA: TGTGCCAGCAGCGTAGGGGTAGGAGCCACAGATACGCAGTATTTT.

This clone was detected once. The CDR3 sequence is CAWGSGTAAEKLFF. CDR3 nucleotides: TGTGCCTGGGGCTCCGGGACAGCGGCTGAAAAACTGTTTTTT. The chain joins TRBV30 to TRBJ1-4; TRBD1 matches at 7 bases. The CDR3 extends over 14 amino acids. J lost 7 bases, V lost 5 bases, and 10 bases had no gene match. Germline loops: CDR1 GTSNPN, CDR2 SVGIG (reference sequence).

This chain connects TRBV11-2 to TRBJ1-2; 9 nucleotides match TRBD1. The CDR3 has 18 residues. The trim removed 2 bases at V and 9 bases at J, leaving 19 bases unmatched. Germline V gives CDR1 SGHAT, CDR2 FQNNGV. In DNA, the CDR3 is TGTGCCAGCAGCTTAAAGGCGACGGCCGGGACAGGGCCCTACCGCTACACCTTC. As protein: CASSLKATAGTGPYRYTF.

This chain connects TRBV19 to TRBJ2-3; 13 nucleotides line up with TRBD2. The junction had 4 bases not matched to a gene; V was cut back by 6 bases and J by 4 bases. Germline-derived CDR1 and CDR2 are LNHDA and SQIVND (reference sequence). This CDR3 is built from 15 residues. The CDR3 loop is CASSRTSGGADTQYF. The CDR3 coding sequence is TGTGCCAGTAGCCGTACTAGCGGGGGGGCAGATACGCAGTATTTT.

This clone was recorded a few times. J is TRBJ2-1 and V is TRBV2; 8 nucleotides align to TRBD1. V lost 6 bases to trimming and J lost 5 bases; unmatched junction nucleotides: 9. The CDR3 has 15 residues. The germline V gene encodes CDR1 SNHLY and CDR2 FYNNEI. The CDR3 reads CASRTPGQANNEQFF. The CDR3 nucleotides are TGTGCCAGCAGGACACCGGGACAGGCCAACAATGAGCAGTTCTTC.

The chain recombines TRBV24-1 with TRBJ1-2; D is possibly TRBD1 (5 bases). The CDR3 consists of 14 residues. Trimming cost V 4 bases and J 2 bases, with 10 bases left between them. Looked up from germline, CDR1 is KGHDR and CDR2 is SFDVKD. CDR3 nucleotide sequence: TGTGCCACCAGTGACCAGACAGCCAACTATGGCTACACCTTC. This codes for CATSDQTANYGYTF.

CDR3 DNA sequence: TGTGCCAGCAGATCCCACTACGAGCAGTACTTC. It specifies CASRSHYEQYF. V is TRBV6-5 and J is TRBJ2-7; no clear D gene. Germline V gives CDR1 MNHEY, CDR2 SVGAGI. The CDR3 contains 11 residues. V was clipped by 6 bases and J by 3 bases, with 6 bases between them.

This chain joins TRBV10-1 and TRBJ1-4, with TRBD1 matching 10 bases. CDR1 WNHNN and CDR2 SYGVQD come from the germline V gene (reference sequence). The V segment lost 3 bases and the J segment 6 bases; nucleotides outside the gene matches: 4. CDR3 length: 15 residues. CDR3 DNA sequence: TGCGCCAGCAGTGATCACGACAGGGGGCATGAAAAACTGTTTTTT. It codes for CASSDHDRGHEKLFF.

This chain connects TRBV5-6 to TRBJ1-4, with D perhaps matching TRBD1 (6 bases). The germline V and J ends were trimmed by 2 bases and 4 bases, with 9 bases remaining between them. This CDR3 has 14 residues. The germline CDR1 and CDR2 sequences are SGHDT and YYEEEE. Here the CDR3 reads CASSFRGFNEKLFF. DNA of the CDR3: TGTGCCAGCAGCTTTAGGGGGTTTAATGAAAAACTGTTTTTT.

The chain links TRBV6-6 to TRBJ1-2; no firm D call. The germline CDR1 and CDR2 sequences are MNHNY and SVGAGI (reference sequence). V was shortened by 5 bases and J by 3 bases, with 13 bases between the two germline ends. The length of the CDR3 is 14 residues. The DNA of the CDR3 is TGTGCCAGCAGTCGACAACAAGTGGACTATGGCTACACCTTC. Its translation: CASSRQQVDYGYTF.

A single count supports this clone. The rearrangement joins TRBV2 to TRBJ2-7; D not certain. Germline CDR1 and CDR2: SNHLY and FYNNEI. The CDR3 is 14 amino acids. Trimming shortened V by 6 bases and J by 4 bases, and 16 bases separated the two germline ends. CDR3 loop: CASRGTLKQYEQYF. CDR3 nucleotides: TGTGCCAGCAGGGGCACCTTAAAGCAATACGAGCAGTACTTC.

The V gene is TRBV6-2 or TRBV6-3, the J gene TRBJ1-2, with D unresolved. The V gene lost 2 bases and the J gene lost 8 bases, with 21 bases spanning the gap. Germline V CDR1 and CDR2: MNHEY, SVGEGT. This CDR3 region has 16 residues. Here the CDR3 DNA reads TGTGCCAGCAGTTACCCGGACGGACTATCGACTATCGGCTACACCTTC. It encodes CASSYPDGLSTIGYTF.

The J gene is TRBJ2-1, the V gene TRBV14, with 13 bases aligning to TRBD2. CDR1 is SGHDN, CDR2 FVKESK, per germline. The CDR3 loop spans 21 amino acids. J was trimmed by 0 bases and V by 0 bases; bases with no gene match: 11. CDR3 region: CASSQEKGLAGRESSYNEQFF. The DNA for the CDR3 is TGTGCCAGCAGCCAAGAAAAGGGACTAGCGGGGAGGGAGAGCTCCTACAATGAGCAGTTCTTC.

This clone appeared a few times. The rearrangement links TRBV30 to TRBJ1-5, with D maybe TRBD1 (6 bases). The CDR3 has 13 residues. Deletions cut 5 bases from V and 3 bases from J, with 11 bases between. Per the germline V gene, CDR1 is GTSNPN and CDR2 is SVGIG (reference sequence). The CDR3 bases are TGTGCCTGGGGCAGACAGGTCAATCAGCCCCAGCATTTT. Protein: CAWGRQVNQPQHF.

This clone appeared a few times. The CDR3 nucleotides are TGCGCCAGCAGCTGGAGGCCCCGAAACGGGGGGGCAATGAACACTGAAGCTTTCTTT. Translation: CASSWRPRNGGAMNTEAFF. The chain links TRBV5-1 to TRBJ1-1, with D possibly TRBD1 on 6 matching bases. V was clipped by 3 bases and J by 0 bases, with 24 bases between them. This CDR3 has 19 residues. Germline V gene data show CDR1 as SGHRS and CDR2 as YFSETQ. The entire variable domain, with the rest obtained from reference TRBV5-1 and TRBJ1-1, is as follows: KAGVTQTPRYLIKTRGQQVTLSCSPISGHRSVSWYQQTPGQGLQFLFEYFSETQRNKGNFPGRFSGRQFSNSRSEMNVSTLELGDSALYLCASSWRPRNGGAMNTEAFFGQGTRLTVV.